These T cell receptor beta chains were read from a single sample in a study of T-cell memory formation after mild COVID-19. MiXCR was run by TCRdb on the 5' RACE reads, yielding one entry per CDR3 protein. Of 250,000 to 350,000 distinct CDR3 sequences in the sample, approximately 19% were seen once. Sequencing input: PBMCs or a T cell subset sorted from them (not recorded which). Receptors originate from a man aged 18-30 years who had mild COVID-19 (a few samples of this study predate the infection). Cell type and time point are not known. Both conserved end residues are part of each CDR3. A D gene is named only where the DNA matches it firmly. Clone sizes are given selectively: once, few, many, or a class where the clone is expanded.

>.|TRBJ2-3|TRBV5-1|few
CASSLHGRVGTDTQYF
TGCGCCAGCAGCTTGCACGGGCGTGTGGGCACAGATACGCAGTATTTT
>TRBD2|TRBJ2-5|TRBV12-3/TRBV12-4|few
CASSYQAGDQETQYF
TGTGCCAGCAGTTATCAAGCGGGGGACCAAGAGACCCAGTACTTC
>.|TRBJ2-2|TRBV2|once
CASRGDSLVLFF
TGTGCCAGTCGGGGAGACAGTTTGGTGCTGTTTTTT
>TRBD2|TRBJ2-3|TRBV7-2|few
CASSLEADLLAGAPDTQYF
TGTGCCAGCAGCTTAGAAGCTGACCTCCTAGCGGGGGCCCCAGATACGCAGTATTTT
>.|TRBJ1-2|TRBV20-1|.
CSVGPEGGYYGYTF
TGCAGTGTAGGGCCCGAGGGAGGGTACTATGGCTACACCTTC
>TRBD1|TRBJ1-1|TRBV7-8|few
CASSSRQGQGANTEAFF
TGTGCCAGCAGCTCAAGGCAGGGACAGGGGGCTAACACTGAAGCTTTCTTT
>.|TRBJ1-1|TRBV19|.
CASSIGPGQNTEAFF
TGTGCCAGTAGTATAGGCCCCGGACAGAACACTGAAGCTTTCTTT
>TRBD1|TRBJ1-4|TRBV7-2|few
CASSIGTGNEKLFF
TGTGCCAGCAGCATCGGGACAGGGAATGAAAAACTGTTTTTT
>.|TRBJ2-5|TRBV20-1|.
CSARGGAQETQYF
TGCAGTGCTAGAGGGGGGGCCCAAGAGACCCAGTACTTC
>.|TRBJ1-2|TRBV12-3/TRBV12-4|.
CASSFSGSPGYTF
TGTGCCAGCAGTTTTAGCGGTAGTCCTGGCTACACCTTC
>.|TRBJ2-7|TRBV5-1|few
CASSLLSRTYEQYF
TGCGCCAGCAGCTTGCTTAGCAGGACCTACGAGCAGTACTTC
>TRBD2|TRBJ2-1|TRBV5-1|.
CASDGPSGDYNEQFF
TGCGCCAGCGATGGGCCTAGCGGGGATTACAATGAGCAGTTCTTC
>TRBD2|TRBJ2-2|TRBV7-8|few
CASSLAGAGVTGELFF
TGTGCCAGCAGCTTAGCGGGCGCGGGGGTGACCGGGGAGCTGTTTTTT
>.|TRBJ2-7|TRBV5-1|.
CASSLRWRGAYEQYF
TGCGCCAGCAGCTTGCGCTGGAGAGGGGCCTACGAGCAGTACTTC
>.|TRBJ2-5|TRBV6-2/TRBV6-3|once
CASREGGGRKTQYF
TGTGCCAGCAGGGAGGGGGGAGGTAGAAAGACCCAGTACTTC
>.|TRBJ2-2|TRBV5-1|.
CASSEGGVTGELFF
TGCGCCAGCTCGGAAGGGGGAGTCACCGGGGAGCTGTTTTTT
>TRBD1|TRBJ1-5|TRBV12-3/TRBV12-4|few
CASSSRQGRDQPQHF
TGTGCCAGCAGTTCCCGACAGGGTCGGGACCAGCCCCAGCATTTT
>.|TRBJ2-4|TRBV20-1|few
CSARDEKNIQYF
TGCAGTGCTAGAGACGAGAAGAACATTCAGTACTTC
>TRBD2|TRBJ2-1|TRBV19|few
CASDRPGLAGVNEQFF
TGTGCCAGCGATAGACCGGGACTAGCGGGGGTCAATGAGCAGTTCTTC
>.|TRBJ1-1|TRBV27|few
CASSYGVLTEAFF
TGTGCCAGCAGTTATGGGGTGCTGACTGAAGCTTTCTTT
>.|TRBJ2-7|TRBV10-3|.
CASRTESSYEQYF
TGTGCCTCCAGGACAGAGAGCTCCTACGAGCAGTACTTC
>TRBD1|TRBJ2-7|TRBV4-1|.
CASSQLFARGSYEQYF
TGCGCCAGCAGCCAACTCTTTGCCAGGGGGTCCTACGAGCAGTACTTC
>.|TRBJ1-1|TRBV18|.
CASSRSSAGNTEAFF
TGTGCCAGCTCACGGTCCTCGGCGGGGAACACTGAAGCTTTCTTT
>.|TRBJ1-3|TRBV7-3|few
CASSLTMRGSGNTIYF
TGTGCCAGCAGCTTAACGATGCGAGGATCTGGAAACACCATATATTTT
>.|TRBJ1-4|TRBV5-1|.
CASFRDSGEKLFF
TGCGCCAGCTTCCGGGACTCGGGAGAAAAACTGTTTTTT
>TRBD2|TRBJ2-2|TRBV20-1|many
CSVTGTRSTGELFF
TGCAGTGTAACCGGGACTAGGTCCACCGGGGAGCTGTTTTTT
>.|TRBJ2-3|TRBV20-1|.
CSARDRVADTQYF
TGCAGTGCTAGAGACAGGGTCGCAGATACGCAGTATTTT
>.|TRBJ2-1|TRBV29-1|few
CSAPGRASDVDEQFF
TGCAGCGCCCCAGGGCGGGCTAGCGATGTCGATGAGCAGTTCTTC
>TRBD1|TRBJ2-7|TRBV5-5|.
CASRDGTGGGEQYF
TGTGCCAGCAGAGACGGGACAGGGGGCGGCGAGCAGTACTTC
>TRBD1|TRBJ1-1|TRBV7-2|few
CASRPDRGYTEAFF
TGTGCCAGCAGGCCCGACAGGGGTTACACTGAAGCTTTCTTT
>.|TRBJ2-4|TRBV10-3|once
CAISESNGPQAGKNIQYF
TGTGCCATCAGTGAGTCGAACGGGCCTCAAGCGGGCAAAAACATTCAGTACTTC
>TRBD1|TRBJ1-1|TRBV19|few
CATHRGQGQPSNTEAFF
TGTGCCACCCATAGAGGACAGGGACAACCATCGAACACTGAAGCTTTCTTT
>TRBD1|TRBJ2-6|TRBV5-1|.
CASSSQGASGANVLTF
TGCGCCAGCAGCTCTCAGGGGGCGTCTGGGGCCAACGTCCTGACTTTC
>TRBD2|TRBJ2-1|TRBV7-8|.
CASSFRTSGGAALNEQFF
TGTGCCAGCAGCTTCCGGACTAGCGGGGGCGCCGCCCTCAATGAGCAGTTCTTC
>.|TRBJ2-3|TRBV5-1|many
CASSPWGASTDTQYF
TGCGCCAGCAGCCCGTGGGGGGCCAGCACAGATACGCAGTATTTT
>TRBD1|TRBJ2-3|TRBV5-1|.
CASRQTGLTDTQYF
TGCGCCAGCAGACAGACAGGGCTGACAGATACGCAGTATTTT
>.|TRBJ1-5|TRBV4-3|once
CASSRSNSNQPQHF
TGCGCCAGCAGCCGGAGTAATAGCAATCAGCCCCAGCATTTT
>TRBD1|TRBJ1-2|TRBV3-1|.
CASSQAPTGGGYGYTF
TGTGCCAGCAGCCAAGCACCGACAGGGGGGGGCTATGGCTACACCTTC
>.|TRBJ2-1|TRBV13|few
CASSLGGRGNNEQFF
TGTGCCAGCAGCCTTGGCGGGCGGGGCAACAATGAGCAGTTCTTC
>TRBD2|TRBJ2-5|TRBV4-1|.
CASSLGGGANWETQYF
TGCGCCAGCAGCCTCGGCGGGGGGGCGAATTGGGAGACCCAGTACTTC
>.|TRBJ2-2|TRBV6-5|.
CASTKGGTGELFF
TGTGCCAGCACCAAAGGGGGGACCGGGGAGCTGTTTTTT
>TRBD2|TRBJ2-3|TRBV5-1|few
CASSSSLGGGPTDTQYF
TGCGCCAGCAGCTCGAGTCTCGGCGGGGGTCCCACAGATACGCAGTATTTT
>TRBD1|TRBJ2-3|TRBV5-1|few
CASSLVRGRDTQYF
TGCGCCAGCAGCTTGGTCAGGGGGAGAGATACGCAGTATTTT
>TRBD1|TRBJ2-5|TRBV7-7|.
CASSSTGAADTQYF
TGTGCTAGCAGCTCCACAGGGGCCGCCGATACCCAGTACTTC
>.|TRBJ2-5|TRBV24-1|few
CATAGGETQYF
TGTGCCACCGCGGGCGGCGAGACCCAGTACTTC
>TRBD1|TRBJ1-2|TRBV4-3|.
CASSQDWQGAVNYGYTF
TGCGCCAGCAGCCAAGATTGGCAGGGGGCTGTAAACTATGGCTACACCTTC
>TRBD1|TRBJ2-1|TRBV6-2/TRBV6-3|few
CASSYFYSSGTGHNEQFF
TGTGCCAGCAGTTACTTCTACTCTTCCGGGACAGGGCACAATGAGCAGTTCTTC
>.|TRBJ2-6|TRBV12-3/TRBV12-4|once
CASRSSRLLSGANVLTF
TGTGCCAGCAGGAGCAGTCGTCTACTCTCTGGGGCCAACGTCCTGACTTTC
>.|TRBJ1-2|TRBV7-3|.
CASSSGPEKYGYTF
TGTGCCAGCAGCTCAGGACCGGAGAAATATGGCTACACCTTC
>.|TRBJ1-5|TRBV28|few
CASSLRQGRVGANQPQHF
TGTGCCAGCAGTTTGAGGCAGGGAAGGGTAGGCGCCAATCAGCCCCAGCATTTT
>.|TRBJ1-1|TRBV12-3/TRBV12-4|.
CASTILPGPGNTEAFF
TGTGCCAGCACCATCCTTCCGGGACCGGGAAACACTGAAGCTTTCTTT
>.|TRBJ1-2|TRBV12-3/TRBV12-4|.
CASRPLVGYTF
TGTGCCAGCAGGCCCCTGGTTGGCTACACCTTC
>TRBD2|TRBJ2-1|TRBV9|.
CASSVGGTSGYSSYNEQFF
TGTGCCAGCAGCGTAGGGGGGACTAGCGGGTATAGCTCCTACAATGAGCAGTTCTTC
>.|TRBJ1-5|TRBV27|few
CASTSLREGHNQPQHF
TGTGCCAGCACCTCCTTGCGCGAGGGCCACAATCAGCCCCAGCATTTT
>.|TRBJ2-7|TRBV2|.
CASSEIQVWVPPYEQYF
TGTGCCAGCAGTGAAATACAAGTATGGGTCCCCCCCTACGAGCAGTACTTC
>TRBD2|TRBJ2-3|TRBV6-2/TRBV6-3|few
CASSTPPGGGATDTQYF
TGTGCCAGCAGTACGCCCCCGGGCGGGGGAGCCACAGATACGCAGTATTTT
>.|TRBJ2-1|TRBV7-2|.
CASSVRQLSYNEQFF
TGTGCCAGCAGCGTAAGACAGCTTTCCTACAATGAGCAGTTCTTC
>TRBD1|TRBJ1-2|TRBV12-3/TRBV12-4|few
CASSFGTASGYTF
TGTGCCAGCAGTTTCGGGACAGCCTCGGGCTACACCTTC
>.|TRBJ1-1|TRBV5-1|few
CASSIRAKNTEAFF
TGCGCCAGCAGCATCCGGGCCAAGAACACTGAAGCTTTCTTT